Listed below are T cell receptor beta chains from one sample, sequenced in a study of OX40 agonist ivuxolimab in advanced cancers. The repertoire was sequenced with immunoSEQ multiplex PCR; TCRdb's copy has only in-frame clones and lacks some. The sample holds tens of thousands of clones; 70% to 90% are singletons and the top ten take over 15%. This specimen was CD4+ or CD8+ T cells sorted from blood, taken in a trial of the OX40 agonist ivuxolimab. The receptors shown here come from an adult with an advanced solid tumor such as melanoma, head and neck, liver or kidney cancer. The conserved cysteine and the conserved F or W are not part of the CDR3 here.

J gene	V gene	CDR3 protein
TRBJ2-5	TRBV5-6	ASSYSSDGDRETQY
TRBJ2-7	TRBV10-3	AISESGSSYEQY
TRBJ2-1	TRBV27	ASSLLPGGTYNEQF
TRBJ2-2	TRBV7-9	ASSRPGPAVGELF
TRBJ2-1	TRBV18	ASSPATGNETSGSKGNEQF
TRBJ2-7	TRBV7-9	ASSTGTYEQY
TRBJ2-3	TRBV5-1	ASSLVGQGAYSGSSTDTQY
TRBJ1-2	TRBV4-3	ASSQDPGFYGYT
TRBJ2-1	TRBV7-3	ASSPGTSGTDEQF
TRBJ2-7	TRBV2	ASSDWYEQY
TRBJ2-1	TRBV5-6	ASSLRGPLYNEQF
TRBJ2-7	TRBV10-3	AISENSGAYEQY
TRBJ2-2	TRBV28	ASSLLTGTGELF
TRBJ1-1	TRBV19	ASRPNRGFNTEAF
TRBJ2-3	TRBV5-6	ASSTSGGTDTQY
TRBJ2-1	TRBV11-2	ASSPPRVGRAHEQF
TRBJ2-3	TRBV28	ASILSGTLTDTQY
TRBJ2-6	TRBV7-6	ASSQRVSGANVLT
TRBJ2-1	TRBV4-3	ASTTGTGGENEQF
TRBJ2-3	TRBV5-1	ASSPSSIGTDTQY
TRBJ2-7	TRBV27	ASTAGEALYEQY
TRBJ1-4	TRBV21-1	ASSKERRGGGREKLF
TRBJ2-3	TRBV19	ASSTIAETDTQY
TRBJ2-1	TRBV27	ASSIQGYEQF
TRBJ1-1	TRBV6-1	ASSDGSNTEAF
TRBJ1-6	TRBV28	ASRTGQGINSPLH
TRBJ2-1	TRBV19	ASCSGGYNEQF
TRBJ2-7	TRBV6-5	ASSPGGYEQY
TRBJ1-6	TRBV29-1	SARTGGKDSPLH
TRBJ2-7	TRBV19	ASSTSTFYEQY
TRBJ2-1	TRBV7-8	ASSATSGSLNEQF
TRBJ1-4	TRBV11-2	ASSQGATKREKLF
TRBJ2-7	TRBV27	ASSSSRQGYSYEQY
TRBJ2-1	TRBV27	ASSPDWGNTNEQF
NA	TRBV11-2	ASSLPAYEQY
TRBJ2-7	TRBV19	ASSIDWDPSYEQY
TRBJ2-3	TRBV30	AWSVKVAIADTQY
TRBJ1-5	TRBV11-3	ASSLGTGGGQPQH
TRBJ2-3	TRBV15	ATSRTGGIDTQY
TRBJ2-6	TRBV4-2	ASSQGGSGSGANVLT